The source of this TCR beta chain is a study of metastatic and nonmetastatic thyroid tumors. Study background: The comparison covered peripheral blood and tumor or nodule tissue in malignant and benign thyroid patients. Study outcomes and limitations: Patients with malignant thyroid tumors reportedly had significantly higher TCR beta diversity than those with benign nodules, in blood and tumor.

Every patient underwent thyroid surgery untreated. Looked up from germline, CDR1 is DFQATT and CDR2 is SNEGSKA (reference sequence). The V gene lost 4 bases and the J gene lost 8 bases, with 14 bases spanning the gap. This CDR3 spans 13 amino acids. Turning to this clone: What it recognizes is unknown.

Original processing methods: The distant-metastasis classifier for papillary thyroid cancer was built from CDR3 differences across clinicopathological groups. Via MiXCR, TCRdb re-called the PCR reads. TCRdb, not the original authors, processed these V and J calls. The sample carries 30,000 to 45,000 clones, about 30% recorded once. This TCR was recovered from a male donor with papillary thyroid cancer or a benign thyroid nodule (not recorded which). Some clones in this sample may be carry-over from other donors' samples. The chain carries TRBV20-1 and TRBJ2-2, with D perhaps given as TRBD1 or TRBD2 (5 bases each). Input material: blood. The CDR3 DNA reads as TGCAGTGCTAACCCCCGGTGGGGGGGGGAGCTGTTTTTT. The encoded protein is CSANPRWGGELFF.